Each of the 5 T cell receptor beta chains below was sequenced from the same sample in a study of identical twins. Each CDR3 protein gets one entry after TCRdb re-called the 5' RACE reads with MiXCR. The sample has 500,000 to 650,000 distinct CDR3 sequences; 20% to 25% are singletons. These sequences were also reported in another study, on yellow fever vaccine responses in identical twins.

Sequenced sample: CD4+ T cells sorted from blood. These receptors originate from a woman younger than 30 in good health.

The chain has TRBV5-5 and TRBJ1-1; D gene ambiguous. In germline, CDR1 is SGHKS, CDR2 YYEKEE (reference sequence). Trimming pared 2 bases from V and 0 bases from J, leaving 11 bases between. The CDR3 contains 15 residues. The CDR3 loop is CASSFFIELNTEAFF. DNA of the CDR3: TGTGCCAGCAGCTTTTTTATCGAGTTGAACACTGAAGCTTTCTTT.

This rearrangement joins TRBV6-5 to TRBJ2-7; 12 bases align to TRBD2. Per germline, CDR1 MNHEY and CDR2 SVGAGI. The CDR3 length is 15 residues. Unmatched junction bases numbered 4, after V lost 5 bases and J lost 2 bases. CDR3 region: CASSTSGRPPYEQYF. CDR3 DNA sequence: TGTGCCAGCAGTACTAGCGGGAGGCCCCCCTACGAGCAGTACTTC.

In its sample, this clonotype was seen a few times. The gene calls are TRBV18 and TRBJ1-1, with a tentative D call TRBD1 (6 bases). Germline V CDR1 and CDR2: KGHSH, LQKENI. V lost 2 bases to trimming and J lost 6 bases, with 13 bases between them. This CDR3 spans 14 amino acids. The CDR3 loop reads CASSPAGGEAEAFF. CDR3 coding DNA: TGTGCCAGCTCACCAGCGGGGGGCGAGGCTGAAGCTTTCTTT.

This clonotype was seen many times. CDR3 nucleotides: TGTGCCAGCACCGTTGGGCTAGCGCAAGGGGAGACCCAGTACTTC. It specifies CASTVGLAQGETQYF. The V and J genes are TRBV12-3 or TRBV12-4 and TRBJ2-5; TRBD2 is a possible D gene (6 bases). The CDR3 is 15 amino acids. Trimming took off 7 bases at V and 5 bases at J, with 20 bases between the two ends.

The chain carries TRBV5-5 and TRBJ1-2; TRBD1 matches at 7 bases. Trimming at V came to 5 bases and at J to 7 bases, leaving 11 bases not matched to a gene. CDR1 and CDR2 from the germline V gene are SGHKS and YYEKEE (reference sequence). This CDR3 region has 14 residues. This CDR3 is CASRRQGDSGGYTF. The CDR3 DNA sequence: TGTGCCAGCAGGAGACAGGGAGATTCAGGTGGCTACACCTTC.